This T cell receptor beta chain was identified in a study of T cell changes during pregnancy in multiple sclerosis. Produced via immunoSEQ multiplex PCR; TCRdb's table is partial and in-frame only. The sample lists about 92,000 clones; around 94% were seen once. Germline CDR1 is SGHVS and CDR2 is FQNEAQ. V lost 5 bases to trimming and J lost 4 bases, with 14 bases between them. The CDR3 extends over 14 amino acids. The starting material was peripheral blood, obtained in the first trimester of pregnancy. V usage is TRBV7-8 and J usage is TRBJ1-1, with TRBD1 as a possible D gene (5 bases). The sequence was collected from a female donor with multiple sclerosis, enrolled in a pregnancy study. CDR3 DNA sequence: TGTGCCAGCAGCCCGGACCCGGGGGGCACTGAAGCTTTCTTT. Amino acid sequence: CASSPDPGGTEAFF. Based on the CDR3 plus reference TRBV7-8 and TRBJ1-1, the full variable domain is GAGVSQSPRYKVAKRGQDVALRCDPISGHVSLFWYQQALGQGPEFLTYFQNEAQLDKSGLPSDRFFAERPEGSVSTLKIQRTQQEDSAVYLCASSPDPGGTEAFFGQGTRLTVV.